This T cell receptor (beta chain) was recorded in a study of neurological immune-mediated disorders. V was clipped by 3 bases and J by 8 bases; unmatched bases: 8. The CDR3 loop spans 15 amino acids. CDR1 and CDR2 (germline): SGHRS, YFSETQ. At least ten counts were recorded for this clonotype. The authors obtained over 180 million TCR-beta sequences from 15-18 subjects per sequencing run. In TCRdb, the 5' RACE reads were re-called with MiXCR into one record per CDR3 protein. The sample contains around 71,000 distinct CDR3 sequences, approximately 13% of which appear only once. The time point was: longitudinal time-point 1 (baseline).

V and J are TRBV5-1 and TRBJ1-6; 7 bases agree with TRBD1. This clonotype was obtained from a female donor with HTLV-1-associated myelopathy (HAM/TSP). The sample comprised PBMCs. CDR3 nucleotides: TGCGCCAGCAGCTCCGGGACAGCGTCGGATTCACCCCTCCACTTT. This encodes CASSSGTASDSPLHF.